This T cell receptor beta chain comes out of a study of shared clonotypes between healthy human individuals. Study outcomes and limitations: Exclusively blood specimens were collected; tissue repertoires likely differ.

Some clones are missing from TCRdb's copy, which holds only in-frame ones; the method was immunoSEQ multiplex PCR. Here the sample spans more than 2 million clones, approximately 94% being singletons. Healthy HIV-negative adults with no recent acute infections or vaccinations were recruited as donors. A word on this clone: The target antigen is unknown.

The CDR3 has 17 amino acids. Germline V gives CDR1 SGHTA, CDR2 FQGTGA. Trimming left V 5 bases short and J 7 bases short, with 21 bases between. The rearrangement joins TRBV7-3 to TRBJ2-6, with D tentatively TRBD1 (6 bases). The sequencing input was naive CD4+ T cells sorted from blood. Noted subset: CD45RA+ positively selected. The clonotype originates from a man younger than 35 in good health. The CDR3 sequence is CASSRGVDSSFANVLTF. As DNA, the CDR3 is TGTGCCAGCAGCCGTGGGGTGGACAGTTCTTTCGCCAACGTCCTGACTTTC.